The clone carrying this TCR beta chain occurred a few times. Antigen unknown. CDR3 length: 14 amino acids. The ends were cut back, 7 bases at V and 4 bases at J, with 16 bases in the middle. This entry comes from a study of identical twins. Study results and caveats: A cross-sectional statistical analysis, not follow-up of the same donors, supported the conclusions.

A universal primer site came from template switching; cDNA carried unique molecular identifiers. TCRdb reprocessed the 5' RACE reads with MiXCR, giving one entry per CDR3 protein. The data show 600,000 to 850,000 distinct CDR3 sequences, around a sixth seen once. These data were also reused for a study on T cells expressing NK-cell markers.

The J gene is TRBJ1-2, the V gene TRBV12-3 or TRBV12-4; D unclear. This TCR came from a woman between 18 and 29 years old in good health. The sequenced sample consisted of PBMCs. The CDR3 DNA reads TGTGCCAGCACCCCCGGGCAGTTCGCCTATGGCTACACCTTC. Protein product: CASTPGQFAYGYTF.